This is a list of T cell receptor beta chains from one sample in a study of cytomegalovirus exposure and HLA in healthy donors. Some clones are missing from TCRdb's copy, which holds only in-frame ones; the method was immunoSEQ multiplex PCR. The profile shows about 300,000 clones, approximately 87% of them singletons. Source material: PBMCs. These receptors originate from a woman between 18 and 30 years old in good health and CMV-seronegative. The CDR3 runs from the conserved cysteine through the conserved F or W. Each record gives: clone size, J gene, D gene, V gene, CDR3 DNA, CDR3 protein. The D gene is left open where the match is weak. Clone size, where shown, is once, few, many, or a class for clones that have expanded.

>NA|TRBJ1-1|NA|TRBV4-1
TGCGCCAGCAGCCCCGTGAGCATGAACACTGAAGCTTTCTTT
CASSPVSMNTEAFF
>NA|TRBJ2-3|TRBD2|TRBV30
TGTGCCTGGTGGGGGGGTAAGCAGTATTTT
CAWWGGKQYF
>NA|TRBJ2-7|NA|TRBV28
TGTGCCAGCAGTACCAGTCCCTACGAGCAGTACTTC
CASSTSPYEQYF
>NA|TRBJ2-7|TRBD2|TRBV6-6
TGTGCCAGCAGGCCAGGACTAGCGGGAGTAGAGCAGTACTTC
CASRPGLAGVEQYF
>NA|TRBJ1-3|NA|TRBV27
TGTGCCAGCAGTTCCGACGGAGGGGGAAACACCATATATTTT
CASSSDGGGNTIYF
>NA|TRBJ1-5|NA|TRBV28
TGTGCCAGCAGTGCGACAGGTACATCAGCGGCCCAGCATTTT
CASSATGTSAAQHF
>NA|TRBJ1-1|NA|TRBV6-1
TGTGCCAGCAGGGCAGGGAACACTGAAGCTTTCTTT
CASRAGNTEAFF
>NA|TRBJ1-3|TRBD1|TRBV6-5
TGTGCCAGCAGCGAGGGGGCCTCTGGAAACACCATATATTTT
CASSEGASGNTIYF
>NA|TRBJ2-3|TRBD1|TRBV7-2
TGTGCCAGCAGCTTCGACAGGGTTACAGATACGCAGTATTTT
CASSFDRVTDTQYF
>NA|TRBJ1-5|TRBD1|TRBV6-6
TGTGCCAGCAGCTACAGGGGAGGGAATCAGCCCCAGCATTTT
CASSYRGGNQPQHF
>NA|TRBJ1-2|TRBD1|TRBV7-2
TGTGCCAGCAGCCGACAGGGGGCGGTTCCCTATGGCTACACCTTC
CASSRQGAVPYGYTF
>NA|TRBJ2-7|TRBD1|TRBV18
TGTGCCAGCTCACCGAGAAGGACAGGAACCTACGAGCAGTACTTC
CASSPRRTGTYEQYF
>NA|TRBJ2-7|TRBD1|TRBV15
TGTGCCACCAGCAGGGGACAGAACGAGCAGTACTTC
CATSRGQNEQYF
>NA|TRBJ2-1|TRBD1|TRBV5-1
TGCGCCAGCAGCTTCGATTTCAGATCAGGGGGCAATGAGCAGTTCTTC
CASSFDFRSGGNEQFF
>NA|TRBJ2-7|NA|TRBV15
TGTGCCACCAGCAGGGATAGGGGGAGAGGTAACGAGCAGTACTTC
CATSRDRGRGNEQYF
>NA|TRBJ2-2|NA|TRBV27
TGTGCCAGCAGTTTACTAGGAACCGGGGAGCTGTTTTTT
CASSLLGTGELFF
>NA|TRBJ1-2|TRBD1|TRBV29-1
TGCAGCGTTCGGGGGACAGGAGAAATAGGCTACACCTTC
CSVRGTGEIGYTF
>NA|TRBJ1-1|NA|TRBV29-1
TGCAGCGTTGAGGGGGGACTTCCGAACACTGAAGCTTTCTTT
CSVEGGLPNTEAFF
>NA|TRBJ2-1|TRBD2|TRBV29-1
TGCAGCGTAAGAGCGGGAGTCTGGAATGAGCAGTTCTTC
CSVRAGVWNEQFF
>once|TRBJ2-5|NA|TRBV5-5
TGTGCCAGCAGCTTAATGTATACCCGGGACCAGTACTTC
CASSLMYTRDQYF
>few|TRBJ2-4|TRBD2|TRBV27
TGTGCCAGCAGCGGGGGGGGGTTAGCCAAAAACATTCAGTACTTC
CASSGGGLAKNIQYF
>NA|TRBJ1-2|NA|TRBV5-4
TGTGCCAGCAGCATGCCCGGGAATGGGAACTATGGCTACACCTTC
CASSMPGNGNYGYTF
>NA|TRBJ2-7|TRBD2|TRBV13
TGTGCCAGCAGCTCGCGAAGTCGACTAGCGGGAGGCCACGAGCAGTACTTC
CASSSRSRLAGGHEQYF
>NA|TRBJ1-1|NA|TRBV2
TGTGCCAGCAGCCCTGCGGAGGGTGTCAGGACTGAAGCTTTCTTT
CASSPAEGVRTEAFF
>NA|TRBJ1-2|TRBD1|TRBV19
TGTGCCAGTAGTGTAGACAGGGATGGCTATGGCTACACCTTC
CASSVDRDGYGYTF
>NA|TRBJ2-3|TRBD2|TRBV2
TGTGCCAGCAGTGACGTAGCGGGAGCATTCCCAGATACGCAGTATTTT
CASSDVAGAFPDTQYF
>NA|TRBJ2-1|NA|TRBV7-2
TGTGCCAGCAGCTTATCTCTCGCTAGGAAAACCGCCAATGAGCAGTTCTTC
CASSLSLARKTANEQFF
>NA|TRBJ2-3|NA|TRBV27
TGTGCCAGCAGCCCTGACGGGGGGCGGGGAGATACGCAGTATTTT
CASSPDGGRGDTQYF
>NA|TRBJ2-1|TRBD2|TRBV5-1
TGCGCCAGCACCCGGGCGGGGACTAGCGGGAGGCCTACGTACAATGAGCAGTTCTTC
CASTRAGTSGRPTYNEQFF